This paragraph reports one T cell receptor beta chain. It has no known antigen specificity. There are no base qualities to consult, and no much larger clone falls within one base. Receptor amplification or capture employed RT-PCR. Reads for this sample came from an Illumina MiSeq. TCRdb reprocessing: public reads trimmed at Q25 with fastp, clones called with MiXCR, in-frame beta chains kept. A single entry per CDR3 protein holds the most common genes and DNA from its merged rows. This sample gives under 150 distinct CDR3 sequences in total; approximately 61% of them show up just once. The ten biggest clones cover about 33% of the sample. V and J are truncated by 0 bases and 5 bases respectively, leaving an intervening sequence of 4 bases. The germline V gene (reference sequence) sets CDR1 to SEHNR and CDR2 to FQNEAQ. Reading from cysteine to phenylalanine, the CDR3 counts 12 amino acids. Only the CDR3 part of the read is kept: 36 bases, read in frame from the first base.

These data belong to a study of CD4 T cell repertoires and nickel (TCRdb year 2020). Material: CD4+ T cells from blood, not recorded whether cultured. The TCR sequence derives from a human donor in a nickel allergy study, with or without nickel allergy (not recorded which). It is not recorded whether this sample comes from one donor or several. The sequence is built from TRBV7-9 and TRBJ1-1; no D segment can be confidently identified. The DNA sequence follows: TGTGCCAGCAGCTTAGCCTCTACTGAAGCTTTCTTT. Protein translation: CASSLASTEAFF.